The entry below describes one T cell receptor (beta chain). These data originate in a study of blood T cell repertoires in COVID-19. This CDR3 region has 12 residues. V was pared by 4 bases and J by 7 bases, with 2 bases of the junction left unmatched. Germline lookup yields CDR1 LNHDA and CDR2 SQIVND (reference sequence). Enrolled through a virtual design, the participants were between about 18 and 100 years of age and came from under 25 US areas. All recovered Cohort 3 donors got two negative PCRs, got clearance, or saw symptom resolution. TCRdb's copy holds only in-frame clones and misses some; the assay was immunoSEQ multiplex PCR. The repertoire includes about 280,000 clones, roughly 89% of them detected once, and 6% to 6.5% sits in the top ten.

The sequence was collected from a middle-aged woman who had recovered from COVID-19. The rearrangement joins TRBV19 to TRBJ2-7; TRBD1 matches at 9 bases. Source material: PBMCs or T cells enriched from blood (not recorded which). The CDR3 protein is CASSNRGLEQYF. The CDR3 DNA reads as TGTGCCAGTAGTAACAGGGGGCTTGAGCAGTACTTC.